This entry describes one TCR beta chain. These data are taken from a study of blood T cell repertoires in COVID-19. In the original processing: Nucleated cell number was recorded as an estimate derived from reference gene primer amplification. Only in-frame clones appear in the TCRdb table, and some are missing; sequencing was by immunoSEQ multiplex PCR. V and J calls plus clone size are reproduced from that table; the DNA served to infer D and trimming. The sample lists fewer than 400,000 clones; 75% to 90% were seen once. Trimming left V 7 bases short and J 2 bases short, with 12 bases between. The CDR3 spans 15 residues. The germline gives CDR1 SNHLY, CDR2 FYNNEI.

V gene TRBV2 combines with J gene TRBJ2-6; D may be TRBD1 (5 bases). The specimen sequenced was peripheral blood. The sequence was obtained from a woman under 30 with acute or convalescent COVID-19. CDR3 sequence (DNA): TGTGCCAGCAAACCCCTCAGGGCTGGGGCCAACGTCCTGACTTTC. Translated, it gives CASKPLRAGANVLTF.